The 30 T cell receptor beta chains listed next were all sequenced from one sample in a study of post-analysis software for immune sequencing data. TCR beta cDNA libraries had unique molecular identifiers. TCRdb re-analysed the PCR reads in MiXCR, keeping a single row per CDR3 protein. The data contain roughly 200,000 distinct CDR3 sequences, over 25% of them singletons. The antigens of these receptors remain unknown. Study-level findings and limits: Patients used a few TRBV segments, including TRBV5-6, TRBV5-1 and TRBV20-1, more often than controls.

Sequences were obtained from blood. These TCRs come from a girl aged 2 to 17 with multiple sclerosis.

A few counts support this clonotype. The rearrangement uses TRBV20-1 and TRBJ2-3; 7 bases are shared with TRBD2. With 0 bases clipped from V and 2 bases from J, the junction kept 11 bases outside the gene matches. Per germline, CDR1 DFQATT and CDR2 SNEGSKA (reference sequence). This CDR3 has 17 residues. CDR3 protein: CSARDWLASGPTDTQYF. CDR3 in DNA: TGCAGTGCTAGAGATTGGTTGGCTAGCGGCCCCACAGATACGCAGTATTTT.

This chain connects TRBV28 to TRBJ2-7, with D maybe TRBD1 (6 bases). CDR1 and CDR2 (germline): MDHEN, SYDVKM. V gave up 6 bases and J gave up 3 bases, with 12 bases separating them. The CDR3 has 13 residues. The DNA for the CDR3 is TGTGCCAGCAGAGCAGGGGAAAACTACGAGCAGTACTTC. Amino acid sequence: CASRAGENYEQYF. The whole variable domain, filled in from reference TRBV28 and TRBJ2-7, reads DVKVTQSSRYLVKRTGEKVFLECVQDMDHENMFWYRQDPGLGLRLIYFSYDVKMKEKGDIPEGYSVSREKKERFSLILESASTNQTSMYLCASRAGENYEQYFGPGTRLTVT.

This clonotype was counted many times. The chain has TRBV7-9 and TRBJ2-7, with a possible D match to TRBD2 (6 bases). The CDR3 consists of 13 residues. Germline V gene lookup returns CDR1 SEHNR and CDR2 FQNEAQ (reference sequence). V was pared by 5 bases and J by 3 bases, with 11 bases between. CDR3 sequence: CASSPGLLYEQYF. In nucleotides, the CDR3 is TGTGCCAGCAGCCCGGGACTTCTCTACGAGCAGTACTTC. Full variable domain (missing parts from reference TRBV7-9 and TRBJ2-7): DTGVSQNPRHKITKRGQNVTFRCDPISEHNRLYWYRQTLGQGPEFLTYFQNEAQLEKSRLLSDRFSAERPKGSFSTLEIQRTEQGDSAMYLCASSPGLLYEQYFGPGTRLTVT.

In the case of this clonotype: A much larger clone lies one base from this, so it may be a read error. V usage is TRBV7-9 and J usage is TRBJ2-7, with a weak D call TRBD1 (5 bases). With 5 bases removed from V and 2 bases from J, the gap between germline ends came to 13 bases. The CDR3 is made up of 14 amino acids. Germline values: CDR1 SEHNR, CDR2 FQNEAQ (reference sequence). For the CDR3, the DNA is TGTGCCAGCAGCCCCCGGGCACAGGCCTACGAGCAGTACTTC. Protein: CASSPRAQAYEQYF.

This clonotype was recorded a few times. This rearrangement joins TRBV12-3 or TRBV12-4 to TRBJ2-3; tentative D call: TRBD2 (5 bases). The CDR3 is 14 residues long. The V gene lost 4 bases and the J gene lost 11 bases, with 19 bases spanning the gap. CDR3 coding DNA: TGTGCCAGCAGTTGGAGAGCGTCGGGCGCGGGGCAGTATTTT. Amino acid sequence: CASSWRASGAGQYF.

The chain couples TRBV5-1 to TRBJ1-1; TRBD1 might be the D (5 bases). The V end lost 2 bases, the J end lost 2 bases, and 10 bases lay between the germline ends. Germline CDR1 is SGHRS and CDR2 is YFSETQ. The CDR3 is 14 residues long. CDR3 in amino acids: CASSFDRANTEAFF. Here the CDR3 DNA reads TGCGCCAGCAGCTTCGACAGAGCAAACACTGAAGCTTTCTTT.

The sample holds many counts of this clonotype. The chain recombines TRBV18 with TRBJ2-7, with TRBD1 matching 7 bases. This CDR3 is built from 13 residues. Germline CDR1 is KGHSH and CDR2 is LQKENI. With 6 bases clipped from V and 2 bases from J, the junction kept 4 bases outside the gene matches. CDR3 nucleotide sequence: TGTGCCAGCTCGCAGGGACAGCCCTACGAGCAGTACTTC. It codes for CASSQGQPYEQYF.

This clonotype was detected ten times or more. Here the CDR3 DNA reads TGCAGCGTTGAAGCTCCGGGGCAGTTGCCCAGTGGCTATGGCTACACCTTC. Its translation: CSVEAPGQLPSGYGYTF. This chain connects TRBV29-1 to TRBJ1-2; possibly TRBD1 for D (5 bases). The CDR3 has 17 amino acids. V lost 1 base and J lost 4, with 22 bases in between. The germline V gene encodes CDR1 SQVTM and CDR2 ANQGSEA.

J is TRBJ1-1 and V is TRBV2, with D maybe TRBD1 (5 bases). Looked up from germline, CDR1 is SNHLY and CDR2 is FYNNEI. This CDR3 comprises 12 residues. V shed 7 bases and J shed 10 bases, with 16 bases lying between them. The CDR3 bases are TGTGCCAGCACTGGGGGGACCCCGGGAGCTTTCTTT. Amino acid sequence: CASTGGTPGAFF.

This chain uses TRBV20-1 with TRBJ2-3, with a possible D match to TRBD1 (5 bases). V lost 4 bases, J lost 4 bases, and 18 bases lay in between. The CDR3 runs 15 residues. Germline V gene sequence: CDR1 DFQATT, CDR2 SNEGSKA (reference sequence). CDR3 region: CSATLTEKDPDTQYF. In nucleotides, the CDR3 is TGCAGTGCTACCCTGACAGAGAAGGACCCAGATACGCAGTATTTT.

The table lists this clonotype with many counts. The chain employs TRBV9 and TRBJ2-5; 10 bases are shared with TRBD1. The CDR3 runs to 17 residues. V shed 1 base, J shed 5 bases, and the junction held 11 bases outside the gene matches. Looked up from germline, CDR1 is SGDLS and CDR2 is YYNGEE. CDR3 amino acids: CASSVTPDRGRRETQYF. CDR3 sequence (DNA): TGTGCCAGCAGCGTAACACCAGACAGGGGGCGCAGGGAGACCCAGTACTTC.

A word on this clonotype: With a much larger clone just one base away, this may be a read error. The chain joins TRBV5-1 to TRBJ2-1; tentative D call: TRBD2 (6 bases). CDR1 is SGHRS, CDR2 YFSETQ, per germline. Between the trimmed V and J ends, which lost 5 bases and 10 bases, there was a span of 25 bases. CDR3 length equals 16 residues. CDR3 nucleotides: TGCGCCAGCAGGTCTTCCGGAACTAGCTTGCCTCAAGAGCAGTTCTTC. Translating gives CASRSSGTSLPQEQFF.

This chain connects TRBV6-6 to TRBJ1-1; a weak D match, TRBD1 (5 bases). CDR1 MNHNY and CDR2 SVGAGI come from the germline V gene (reference sequence). V lost 2 bases, J lost 4 bases, and 8 bases lay in between. CDR3 size: 13 residues. DNA of the CDR3: TGTGCCAGCAGTTACGGGGGGGGCACTGAAGCTTTCTTT. Residues: CASSYGGGTEAFF.

This clonotype was seen repeatedly, ten times or more. The chain joins TRBV20-1 to TRBJ2-1; 8 nucleotides line up with TRBD1. The CDR3 is 17 residues long. V trimming: 1 base; J trimming: 3 bases; junction bases outside the gene matches: 11. Germline CDR1 reads DFQATT; CDR2 reads SNEGSKA (reference sequence). CDR3: CSARVDRDNRGYNEQFF. CDR3 DNA sequence: TGCAGTGCTAGAGTGGACAGGGACAATCGGGGCTACAATGAGCAGTTCTTC.

The chain combines TRBV5-1 with TRBJ2-1; D is unresolved. The CDR3 sequence is 16 residues long. CDR1 and CDR2 from the germline V gene are SGHRS and YFSETQ. Trimming removed 0 bases at V and 0 bases at J, with 10 bases between. DNA of the CDR3: TGCGCCAGCAGCTTGGTACGTGACCGCTCCTACAATGAGCAGTTCTTC. This encodes CASSLVRDRSYNEQFF.

In the case of this clonotype: This may come from a read error, since a much larger clone is one base off. The chain carries TRBV12-3 or TRBV12-4 and TRBJ2-4, with 9 bases identical to TRBD1. The DNA end is a closer match to TRBJ2-7, so the J assignment may be wrong. The CDR3 length is 15 residues. The CDR3 sequence is CTSSQGQGSSYEQYF. Here the CDR3 DNA reads TGTACCAGCAGTCAGGGACAGGGAAGCTCCTACGAGCAGTACTTC.

This CDR3 is CASSRRGPGKTQYF. In nucleotides, the CDR3 is TGTGCCAGCAGCCGTAGAGGCCCTGGGAAGACCCAGTACTTC. The chain recombines TRBV7-2 with TRBJ2-5; D gene uncertain. Germline CDR1 and CDR2: SGHTA and FQGNSA. The CDR3 consists of 14 residues. Trimming left V 5 bases short and J 6 bases short, with 16 bases between.

The chain couples TRBV9 to TRBJ1-4; 8 bases fit TRBD1. The V gene end was trimmed by 0 bases and the J gene end by 8 bases; junction bases not matched to a gene: 6. CDR1 and CDR2 (germline): SGDLS, YYNGEE. There are 15 residues in the CDR3. CDR3 sequence: CASSVGQGAEEKLFF. The CDR3 DNA is TGTGCCAGCAGCGTAGGTCAGGGGGCTGAGGAAAAACTGTTTTTT.

A word on this clonotype: Given a much more abundant clone one base away, this may be a read error. V is TRBV9 and J is TRBJ2-4; D remains unclear. With the DNA end fitting TRBJ2-7 better, the J assignment may be wrong. CDR3 length equals 14 residues. CDR1 is SGDLS, CDR2 YYNGEE, per germline. CDR3: CASRVYPATYEQYF. In DNA form, the CDR3 reads TGTGCCAGCAGGGTATACCCAGCCACCTACGAGCAGTACTTC.

The rearrangement uses TRBV6-2 or TRBV6-3 and TRBJ1-2; D not certain. This CDR3 contains 13 residues. V lost 4 bases and J 2 bases, leaving 8 bases between the germline ends. Germline V gene data show CDR1 as MNHEY and CDR2 as SVGEGT. The DNA for the CDR3 is TGTGCCAGCAGTTCGGACCGAAACTATGGCTACACCTTC. Its protein is CASSSDRNYGYTF.

About this clonotype: This may be a read error, as it is one base from a much larger clone. The J gene is TRBJ2-7, the V gene TRBV7-8; 11 positions match TRBD1. The germline V gene has CDR1 SGHVS and CDR2 FQNEAQ. This CDR3 has 14 amino acids. The CDR3 nucleotides are TGTGCCGGCAGCTTGGCCGGGACAGGGGGCGAGCAGTACTTC. Protein sequence: CAGSLAGTGGEQYF. The entire variable domain, with the rest obtained from reference TRBV7-8 and TRBJ2-7, is as follows: GAGVSQSPRYKVAKRGQDVALRCDPISGHVSLFWYQQALGQGPEFLTYFQNEAQLDKSGLPSDRFFAERPEGSVSTLKIQRTQQEDSAVYLCAGSLAGTGGEQYFGPGTRLTVT.

For this clonotype: This clone may be a read error of a much larger clone one base away. The rearrangement links TRBV20-1 to TRBJ2-1, with D possibly being TRBD1 or TRBD2 (6 bases each). CDR1 is DFQATT and CDR2 is SNEGSKA in the germline V gene (reference sequence). The germline V and J ends were trimmed by 6 bases and 8 bases, with 20 bases remaining between them. This CDR3 has 14 residues. The CDR3 sequence is CSAPASERGYEQFF. CDR3 in DNA: TGCAGTGCCCCGGCTAGCGAGAGGGGGTATGAGCAGTTCTTC.

This clonotype was recorded many times. V and J are TRBV29-1 and TRBJ2-3, with a weak D call TRBD2 (5 bases). The germline gives CDR1 SQVTM, CDR2 ANQGSEA. This CDR3 is built from 13 residues. V dropped 0 bases and J dropped 6 bases, with 10 bases sitting between them. The DNA of the CDR3 is TGCAGCGTTGAAGAGTCGCGGGCGGATACGCAGTATTTT. It translates to CSVEESRADTQYF.

The chain is built from TRBV7-9 and TRBJ2-7; TRBD1 matches 9 bases. Trimming removed 5 bases from V and 6 bases from J; junction bases left unmatched: 11. Germline lookup yields CDR1 SEHNR and CDR2 FQNEAQ (reference sequence). The CDR3 runs to 15 residues. In DNA form, the CDR3 reads TGTGCCAGCAGCCGCTTGACAGGGGGAGTGGGCGAGCAGTACTTC. Amino acids: CASSRLTGGVGEQYF.

This clonotype was recorded a few times. The DNA for the CDR3 is TGCGCCAGCAGCTTGTCGGGATGGGGAACTAATGAAAAACTGTTTTTT. Protein sequence: CASSLSGWGTNEKLFF. V is TRBV5-1 and J is TRBJ1-4, with D unresolved. Germline V lookup: CDR1 SGHRS, CDR2 YFSETQ. This CDR3 has 16 amino acids. V shed 1 base and J shed 1 base, with 11 bases lying between them.

On this clonotype itself: A much larger clone is a single base away; this may be a read error. V gene TRBV29-1 combines with J gene TRBJ2-5, with D unclear. Per germline, CDR1 SQVTM and CDR2 ANQGSEA. The CDR3 runs to 12 residues. CDR3 DNA: TGCAGCGGTGAAGACTGGCGAGAGACCCAGTACTTC. The encoded protein is CSGEDWRETQYF.

The sample holds many counts of this clonotype. This rearrangement joins TRBV27 to TRBJ2-1; 11 nucleotides agree with TRBD2. The germline gives CDR1 MNHEY, CDR2 SMNVEV (reference sequence). J gave up 3 bases and V 3 bases, and 1 base lay outside the gene matches. The CDR3 spans 15 residues. The DNA of the CDR3 is TGTGCCAGCAGTTTTACTAGCGGGAGCTACAATGAGCAGTTCTTC. Its translation is CASSFTSGSYNEQFF.

The chain links TRBV7-2 to TRBJ2-5; 16 bases agree with TRBD2. J lost 7 bases, V lost 5 bases, and 16 bases had no gene match. CDR1 and CDR2 (germline): SGHTA, FQGNSA. The CDR3 runs to 19 residues. CDR3: CASSPSPGLAGGPIGTQYF. As DNA, the CDR3 is TGTGCCAGCAGCCCGTCGCCGGGACTAGCGGGAGGGCCGATAGGGACCCAGTACTTC.

There are a few counts of this clonotype. The chain combines TRBV3-1 with TRBJ2-3, with 7 bases that match TRBD2. Trimming removed 2 bases from V and 8 bases from J; junction bases left unmatched: 10. CDR1 LGHDT and CDR2 YNNKEL come from the germline V gene (reference sequence). There are 15 residues in the CDR3. As DNA, the CDR3 is TGTGCCAGCAGCCAATCCCTTTGGGGGGGGGGTACGCAGTATTTT. Protein product: CASSQSLWGGGTQYF.

This chain links TRBV5-1 with TRBJ2-1, with 10 bases identical to TRBD2. The germline V gene encodes CDR1 SGHRS and CDR2 YFSETQ. The CDR3 extends over 15 amino acids. The ends lost 3 bases at V and 10 bases at J; junction bases unmatched: 10. CDR3 sequence (DNA): TGCGCCAGCAGCTATGAGCTAGCGGGAGAGGGGGAGCAGTTCTTC. It encodes CASSYELAGEGEQFF.